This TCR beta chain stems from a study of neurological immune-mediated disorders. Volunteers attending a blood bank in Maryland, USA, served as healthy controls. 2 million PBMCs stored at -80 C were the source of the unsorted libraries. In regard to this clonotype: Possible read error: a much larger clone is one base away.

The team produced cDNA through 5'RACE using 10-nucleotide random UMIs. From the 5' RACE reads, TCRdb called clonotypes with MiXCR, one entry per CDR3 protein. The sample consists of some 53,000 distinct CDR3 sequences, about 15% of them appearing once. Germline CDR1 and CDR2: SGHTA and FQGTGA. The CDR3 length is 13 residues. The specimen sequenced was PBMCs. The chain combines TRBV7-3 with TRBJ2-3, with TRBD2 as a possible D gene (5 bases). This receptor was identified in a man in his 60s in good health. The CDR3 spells CDSSIRGPDTQYF. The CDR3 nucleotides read TGTGACAGCAGCATAAGAGGGCCAGATACGCAGTATTTT.